The next 31 T cell receptor beta chains were all read from a single sample in a study of T cells in Graves' hyperthyroidism and ophthalmopathy. Amplification of TCR beta CDR3 regions was performed using RNA transcripts as template. The HTBI primer set was used in a first-round RT-PCR of the TCR CDR3. TCRdb recomputed calls from the multiplex PCR reads with MiXCR, one row per CDR3 protein. This repertoire shows hundreds of thousands of distinct CDR3 sequences, 15% to 20% found once; its top ten account for 3.5% to 4%. Sequencing was carried out using blood. These receptors all stem from a woman between 25 and 40 years old with Graves' hyperthyroidism.

This clonotype was detected only a few times. The V gene is TRBV20-1, the J gene TRBJ2-5, with a tentative D call TRBD1 (7 bases). V lost 0 bases, J lost 5 bases, and 13 bases lay in between. Per germline, CDR1 DFQATT and CDR2 SNEGSKA (reference sequence). The CDR3 has 14 residues. The CDR3 sequence is CSARDKTGRETQYF. DNA for the CDR3: TGCAGTGCTAGAGATAAGACAGGGAGGGAGACCCAGTACTTC.

This clonotype appeared a few times. CDR3: CASSSAASGSKALDTQYF. The CDR3 DNA follows: TGTGCCAGTAGTTCAGCGGCTAGCGGGAGCAAGGCGTTAGATACGCAGTATTTT. The gene calls are TRBV19 and TRBJ2-3; 10 nucleotides match TRBD2. CDR1 and CDR2 (germline): LNHDA, SQIVND (reference sequence). CDR3 length equals 18 residues. Trimming at V came to 5 bases and at J to 5 bases, leaving 16 bases not matched to a gene.

The CDR3 sequence is CAWIRDGFSGNTIYF. In DNA, the CDR3 is TGTGCCTGGATTCGGGACGGGTTCTCTGGAAACACCATATATTTT. J is TRBJ1-3 and V is TRBV30; a weak D match, TRBD1 (5 bases). V lost 4 bases and J 0 bases, leaving 13 bases between the germline ends. The CDR3 has 15 amino acids. The germline V gene has CDR1 GTSNPN and CDR2 SVGIG (reference sequence).

At least ten counts were recorded for this clonotype. The chain recombines TRBV18 with TRBJ2-7, with D unclear. V gave up 6 bases and J gave up 0 bases, with 12 bases separating them. This CDR3 contains 14 residues. Germline V gene data show CDR1 as KGHSH and CDR2 as LQKENI. As DNA, the CDR3 is TGTGCCAGCTCCCTCGAATGGAGCTCCTACGAGCAGTACTTC. Its translation is CASSLEWSSYEQYF.

The chain uses TRBV5-1 and TRBJ2-7, with D unresolved. This CDR3 spans 15 amino acids. From germline, CDR1 is SGHRS and CDR2 YFSETQ. The V and J ends lost 4 bases and 2 bases respectively, with 16 bases between them. DNA for the CDR3: TGCGCCAGCAGCCCTGAGCTTTTCGGCCCCTACGAGCAGTACTTC. Translating it yields CASSPELFGPYEQYF.

This clonotype was counted only a few times. The gene calls are TRBV29-1 and TRBJ2-1; D is possibly TRBD1 (5 bases). CDR3 size: 13 residues. Germline CDR1 is SQVTM and CDR2 is ANQGSEA. V was clipped by 7 bases and J by 7 bases, with 17 bases between them. The CDR3 sequence is CSARTYQGNEQFF. CDR3 DNA sequence: TGCAGCGCCCGCACCTACCAGGGAAATGAGCAGTTCTTC.

The chain carries TRBV5-6 and TRBJ1-5, with 7 bases lining up with TRBD1. This CDR3 is 17 amino acids long. Unmatched junction bases numbered 11, after V lost 3 bases and J lost 2 bases. The germline V gene has CDR1 SGHDT and CDR2 YYEEEE. CDR3 amino acids: CASSSWAGGGGNQPQHF. CDR3 sequence (DNA): TGTGCCAGCAGCTCCTGGGCAGGGGGAGGCGGCAATCAGCCCCAGCATTTT.

The J gene is TRBJ2-5, the V gene TRBV12-3 or TRBV12-4; the D is unclear. The length of the CDR3 is 12 residues. V lost 6 bases and J lost 5, with 10 bases in between. CDR3 residues: CASSLWVETQYF. The CDR3 DNA reads TGTGCCAGCAGCTTATGGGTTGAGACCCAGTACTTC.

The V call is TRBV12-3 or TRBV12-4, the J call TRBJ2-1; tentatively, D is TRBD1 or TRBD2 (5 bases each). The CDR3 has 19 residues. The ends were cut back, 3 bases at V and 5 bases at J, with 26 bases in the middle. CDR3 residues: CASSFTLRTTLGTHNEQFF. CDR3 DNA: TGTGCCAGCAGTTTTACCCTCAGGACAACCCTGGGGACCCACAATGAGCAGTTCTTC.

This clonotype showed up just a few times. The V call is TRBV6-2 or TRBV6-3, the J call TRBJ2-7; TRBD1 is a possible D gene (5 bases). V was trimmed by 5 bases and J by 13 bases, leaving 18 bases between them. CDR1 is MNHEY and CDR2 is SVGEGT in the germline V gene. This CDR3 is built from 12 residues. CDR3 bases: TGTGCCAGCAGTCGAGGACAAGCTTCAGCATACTTC. Residues: CASSRGQASAYF.

The chain is built from TRBV6-5 and TRBJ2-7; TRBD1 or TRBD2 may be the D gene (5 bases each). Trimming removed 4 bases from V and 2 bases from J, with 15 bases in between. The CDR3 loop spans 15 amino acids. Germline assignment: CDR1 MNHEY and CDR2 SVGAGI. The CDR3, as DNA: TGTGCCAGCAGTTCCCCTGGGGGATTGACCTACGAGCAGTACTTC. Its protein is CASSSPGGLTYEQYF.

The chain links TRBV2 to TRBJ2-1, with D hard to call. Deletions cut 0 bases from V and 6 bases from J, with 9 bases between. CDR3 length: 14 amino acids. Germline-derived CDR1 and CDR2 are SNHLY and FYNNEI. CDR3 residues: CASSEALVFNEQFF. In nucleotides, the CDR3 is TGTGCCAGCAGTGAAGCGCTAGTCTTCAATGAGCAGTTCTTC.

There are a few counts of this clonotype. This chain connects TRBV6-5 to TRBJ1-4, with unresolved D. The CDR3 is 14 residues long. The germline V gene encodes CDR1 MNHEY and CDR2 SVGAGI. Trimming shortened V by 4 bases and J by 8 bases, and 14 bases separated the two germline ends. CDR3 sequence: CASSLNRWIEKLFF. The CDR3, as DNA: TGTGCCAGCAGTTTAAACCGCTGGATCGAAAAACTGTTTTTT.

This clonotype was seen repeatedly, ten times or more. The J gene is TRBJ2-7, the V gene TRBV4-1; TRBD1 agrees at 8 bases. This CDR3 has 16 amino acids. Germline V lookup: CDR1 MGHRA, CDR2 YSYEKL. The junction had 7 bases not matched to a gene; V was cut back by 3 bases and J by 0 bases. CDR3 DNA sequence: TGCGCCAGCAGCCATGGGCGGACAGGGCGCTCCTACGAGCAGTACTTC. The encoded protein is CASSHGRTGRSYEQYF.

The chain joins TRBV7-2 to TRBJ2-7, with D possibly matching TRBD1 (6 bases). V shed 5 bases and J shed 3 bases, with 17 bases lying between them. The CDR3 is 15 residues long. The V gene's germline CDR1 is SGHTA and CDR2 FQGNSA. The CDR3 reads CASSPGTPFVYEQYF. In nucleotides, the CDR3 is TGTGCCAGCAGCCCTGGGACACCTTTTGTCTACGAGCAGTACTTC.

In this sample, this clonotype turned up many times. The gene calls are TRBV30 and TRBJ2-1; the D is unclear. The CDR3 length is 11 residues. Germline lookup yields CDR1 GTSNPN and CDR2 SVGIG (reference sequence). Trimming cost V 1 base and J 10 bases, with 8 bases left between them. The CDR3 protein is CAWSEVSEQFF. CDR3 coding DNA: TGTGCCTGGAGTGAAGTTAGCGAGCAGTTCTTC.

In this sample, this clonotype turned up many times. The CDR3 protein is CASSVRLSYNEQFF. In DNA form, the CDR3 reads TGTGCCAGCAGTGTCAGATTATCCTACAATGAGCAGTTCTTC. V gene TRBV6-1 combines with J gene TRBJ2-1; D gene ambiguous. V was trimmed by 4 bases and J by 1 base, leaving 8 bases between them. Germline values: CDR1 MNHNS, CDR2 SASEGT. The CDR3 runs to 14 residues.

This clonotype was observed many times. The chain is built from TRBV6-5 and TRBJ1-1; D not certain. V gave up 2 bases and J gave up 2 bases, with 12 bases separating them. Germline lookup yields CDR1 MNHEY and CDR2 SVGAGI. The CDR3 contains 15 residues. The CDR3 protein is CASSYRPASNTEAFF. The DNA for the CDR3 is TGTGCCAGCAGTTACCGGCCAGCCTCAAACACTGAAGCTTTCTTT.

There are many counts of this clonotype. The chain combines TRBV2 with TRBJ1-1; weak D call: TRBD1 (6 bases). The CDR3 is 14 residues long. CDR1 and CDR2 (germline): SNHLY, FYNNEI. The V and J ends lost 6 bases and 0 bases respectively, with 11 bases between them. The CDR3 region is CASRPGTLNTEAFF. DNA for the CDR3: TGTGCCAGCAGACCCGGGACACTGAACACTGAAGCTTTCTTT.

Details on this clonotype: Since a much larger clone is just one base distant, this may be a read error. The rearrangement joins TRBV5-5 to TRBJ1-1; no clear D gene. Germline lookup yields CDR1 SGHKS and CDR2 YYEKEE (reference sequence). The CDR3 loop spans 13 amino acids. V was clipped by 1 base and J by 7 bases, with 11 bases between them. The DNA for the CDR3 is TGTGCCAGCAGCTTGACGGCCCCCCTTGAAGCTTTCTTT. Amino acid sequence: CASSLTAPLEAFF.

The chain uses TRBV28 and TRBJ2-6; possible D gene TRBD1, 6 bases. This CDR3 region has 16 residues. From germline, CDR1 is MDHEN and CDR2 SYDVKM. V lost 5 bases and J lost 0, with 11 bases in between. CDR3 DNA: TGTGCCAGCAGTCACCCGACAGGCTCTGGGGCCAACGTCCTGACTTTC. Encoded protein: CASSHPTGSGANVLTF.

This clonotype has just a few counts. Relative to the germline gene, one junction end is altered; a read error may explain this. This chain connects TRBV3-1 to TRBJ1-1; D is perhaps TRBD1 (5 bases). The germline V gene has CDR1 LGHDT and CDR2 YNNKEL (reference sequence). The CDR3 runs to 14 residues. CDR3 amino acids: CANSPNTGNTEAFF. The CDR3, as DNA: TGTGCCAACAGCCCGAACACAGGGAACACTGAAGCTTTCTTT.

The J gene is TRBJ2-3, the V gene TRBV12-3 or TRBV12-4; 11 nucleotides match TRBD2. V trimming: 2 bases; J trimming: 4 bases; junction bases outside the gene matches: 5. The CDR3 loop spans 16 amino acids. CDR3 bases: TGTGCCAGCAGTTTACAGACTAGCGGGAATTCAGATACGCAGTATTTT. Residues: CASSLQTSGNSDTQYF.

Of note for this clonotype: The CDR3 carries no conserved terminal phenylalanine or tryptophan, so it likely arises from a read error. The chain uses TRBV13 and TRBJ1-1; D unclear. Deletions cut 5 bases from V and 0 bases from J, with 7 bases between. Germline V gene sequence: CDR1 PRHDT, CDR2 FYEKMQ (reference sequence). The CDR3 consists of 13 residues. The CDR3 loop is CASSPRMNTEAFS. The CDR3 DNA reads TGTGCCAGCAGCCCCCGTATGAACACTGAAGCTTTCTCT.

This clonotype occurred many times. V is TRBV7-2 and J is TRBJ1-1, with unresolved D. V was trimmed by 2 bases and J by 7 bases, leaving 8 bases between them. The CDR3 is made up of 12 amino acids. Germline values: CDR1 SGHTA, CDR2 FQGNSA. CDR3: CASSLRKIEAFF. The CDR3 DNA reads as TGTGCCAGCAGCTTAAGAAAAATTGAAGCTTTCTTT.

At least ten counts were recorded for this clonotype. The chain is built from TRBV27 and TRBJ2-5, with no clear D. The CDR3 extends over 13 amino acids. Germline V gene sequence: CDR1 MNHEY, CDR2 SMNVEV (reference sequence). Trimming shortened V by 7 bases and J by 13 bases, and 22 bases separated the two germline ends. As DNA, the CDR3 is TGTGCCAGCACCGATCGGAATGTCCCCCGCTGGTACTTC. Its translation is CASTDRNVPRWYF.

This clonotype was detected ten times or more. The chain joins TRBV3-1 to TRBJ2-1, with unresolved D. Germline-derived CDR1 and CDR2 are LGHDT and YNNKEL (reference sequence). This CDR3 comprises 11 residues. V lost 0 bases and J lost 9, with 3 bases in between. The CDR3 region has the DNA TGTGCCAGCAGCCAAGATTTTGAGCAGTTCTTC. It codes for CASSQDFEQFF.

This clonotype was recorded many times. The genes are TRBV12-3 or TRBV12-4 and TRBJ2-3, with 8 nucleotides matching TRBD2. The trim removed 2 bases at V and 1 base at J, leaving 2 bases unmatched. The CDR3 has 15 amino acids. The CDR3 is CASSLRREGTDTQYF. The CDR3 region has the DNA TGTGCCAGCAGTTTACGGCGGGAGGGCACAGATACGCAGTATTTT.

This clonotype was seen ten or more times. This chain connects TRBV5-1 to TRBJ2-1, with no clear D. Trimming shortened V by 0 bases and J by 6 bases, and 4 bases separated the two germline ends. The CDR3 loop spans 12 amino acids. Germline V lookup: CDR1 SGHRS, CDR2 YFSETQ. The CDR3 reads CASSLAVNEQFF. CDR3 nucleotides: TGCGCCAGCAGCTTGGCTGTCAATGAGCAGTTCTTC.

The sample holds many counts of this clonotype. The J gene is TRBJ2-3, the V gene TRBV7-3; D may correspond to TRBD1 or TRBD2 (5 bases each). V lost 5 bases and J 4 bases, leaving 16 bases between the germline ends. Germline values: CDR1 SGHTA, CDR2 FQGTGA. The CDR3 contains 15 residues. The CDR3 spells CASSHGTSVADTQYF. The CDR3 coding sequence is TGTGCCAGCAGCCACGGGACGTCTGTGGCAGATACGCAGTATTTT.

A few counts support this clonotype. The germline gene is not matched at one end of the junction; a read error may be the cause. V and J are TRBV11-2 and TRBJ1-2, with 8 bases aligning to TRBD1. CDR1 is SGHAT, CDR2 FQNNGV, per germline. CDR3 length equals 21 residues. The CDR3 here is CASSQGTKWGQERMRISGYTF. Written as DNA, the CDR3 is TGCGCCAGCAGCCAAGGGACAAAGTGGGGACAGGAACGAATGAGGATTTCTGGCTACACCTTC.